The rows below give T cell receptor beta chains drawn from one sample of a study of PD-1 blockade in classical Hodgkin lymphoma. The repertoire was sequenced with immunoSEQ multiplex PCR; TCRdb's copy has only in-frame clones and lacks some. The sample consists of tens of thousands of clones, about 80% of them appearing once. This material consisted of peripheral blood mononuclear cells (PBMCs), taken before the second cycle of nivolumab. The receptors were sampled from a human donor with classical Hodgkin lymphoma. The CDR3 runs from the conserved cysteine through the conserved F or W. The D gene is left open where the match is weak. The size field is filled for only some rows; it gives once, few, many or a size class.

v_call,clone_size,j_call,d_call,cdr3_nt,cdr3_aa
TRBV19,-,TRBJ2-5,TRBD2,TGTGCCAGTAGTACAACCGGGACTAGCGGGGGGGGTGAAGAGACCCAGTACTTC,CASSTTGTSGGGEETQYF
TRBV2,-,TRBJ2-1,-,TGTGCCAGCAGCGGAAGGGCGGGGGCTCTCAATGAGCAGTTCTTC,CASSGRAGALNEQFF
TRBV9,-,TRBJ2-1,TRBD2,TGTGCCAGCAGCCCCTCGGGGCGGGGGGGCAATGAGCAGTTCTTC,CASSPSGRGGNEQFF
TRBV6-6,-,TRBJ2-2,TRBD1,TGTGCCAGCAGAGGGGCAACAGGGGGCTATCCCGGGGAGCTGTTTTTT,CASRGATGGYPGELFF
TRBV7-2,once,TRBJ2-1,TRBD2,TGTGCCAGCAGCTTAGCGGCTAGCGGGGGGCCAGATGAGCAGTTCTTC,CASSLAASGGPDEQFF
TRBV11-2,-,TRBJ2-3,TRBD2,TGTGCCAGCAGTCCGAGACTAGCGGGGGACACAGATACGCAGTATTTT,CASSPRLAGDTDTQYF
TRBV4-2,-,TRBJ1-2,-,TGTGCCAGCAGCCAAAGATCGCCGTCCAACTATGGCTACACCTTC,CASSQRSPSNYGYTF
TRBV11-3,few,TRBJ2-3,-,TGTGCCAGCAGCTTAGGTGGACTACCCCCCCCAGATACGCAGTATTTT,CASSLGGLPPPDTQYF
TRBV5-6,-,TRBJ2-7,TRBD1,TGTGCCAGCAGCTCCTACGGGACAGCCGGGACAACAGAGCAGTACTTC,CASSSYGTAGTTEQYF
TRBV5-6,-,TRBJ1-2,TRBD1,TGTGCCAGCAGCTCGCCAGGACAGGTCTATGGCTACACCTTC,CASSSPGQVYGYTF
TRBV6-5,-,TRBJ2-3,-,TGTGCCAGCAGGCAGGAGATTAGCACAGATACGCAGTATTTT,CASRQEISTDTQYF
TRBV6-6,-,TRBJ2-7,-,TGTGCCAGCTCCCTAGTGGTTTCCTACGAGCAGTACTTC,CASSLVVSYEQYF
TRBV5-1,-,TRBJ2-7,TRBD1,TGCGCCAGCAGCTTGGCCAGGGGGCCATCCTACGAGCAGTACTTC,CASSLARGPSYEQYF
TRBV5-1,-,TRBJ2-7,TRBD1,TGCGCCAGCAGCTTCCAGGGGGCTATGGGCGAGCAGTACTTC,CASSFQGAMGEQYF
TRBV7-9,-,TRBJ2-5,-,TGTGCCAGCAGTCAAGACCGGGTCCCCCAAGAGACCCAGTACTTC,CASSQDRVPQETQYF
TRBV29-1,few,TRBJ1-5,TRBD1,TGCAGCGTTCTGACAGGGGATCAGCCCCAGCATTTT,CSVLTGDQPQHF
TRBV4-2,-,TRBJ1-6,-,TGTGCCAGCAGCCAAGAACAGAAGGCGGCTGACAATTCACCCCTCCACTTT,CASSQEQKAADNSPLHF
TRBV5-1,-,TRBJ2-5,TRBD1,TGCGCCAGCAGCAACGCCGGGACAGGCGATTTCCAAGAGACCCAGTACTTC,CASSNAGTGDFQETQYF
TRBV5-4,once,TRBJ2-3,-,TGTGCCAGCAGCTTGAAGCTAGCGACAGATACGCAGTATTTT,CASSLKLATDTQYF
TRBV19,-,TRBJ2-7,TRBD1,TGTGCCAGCAGAGGGACAGGACTTCACGAGCAGTACTTC,CASRGTGLHEQYF
TRBV6-1,-,TRBJ2-6,-,TGTGCCAGCAGTCTGGGACATCCTGAGGCCAACGTCCTGACTTTC,CASSLGHPEANVLTF
TRBV2,-,TRBJ2-1,TRBD2,TGTGCCAGGGACGGACTAGCGGAATACAATGAGCAGTTCTTC,CARDGLAEYNEQFF
TRBV7-8,-,TRBJ2-3,TRBD2,TGTGCCAGCAGCCATGGGATAGCGGGGCGGGCAGATACGCAGTATTTT,CASSHGIAGRADTQYF
TRBV5-8,few,TRBJ2-2,TRBD2,TGTGCCAGCAGCTCGTACCTAGCGGGGGGACCCGGGGAGCTGTTTTTT,CASSSYLAGGPGELFF
TRBV6-5,once,TRBJ1-4,-,TGTGCCAGCAGTAACCCTCGGGATGAAAAACTGTTTTTT,CASSNPRDEKLFF
TRBV19,-,TRBJ1-5,-,TGTGCCAGTAGTATCTCGCGCAGGGCTGGCAATCAGCCCCAGCATTTT,CASSISRRAGNQPQHF
TRBV27,-,TRBJ1-6,-,TGTGCCAGCAGCCTTCTTAGAGAATCCTCCTATAATTCACCCCTCCACTTT,CASSLLRESSYNSPLHF
TRBV7-9,medium-sized,TRBJ2-7,-,TGTGCCAGCAGCTTATTGATAGCCTACGAGCAGTACTTC,CASSLLIAYEQYF
TRBV16,-,TRBJ2-1,-,TGTGCCAGCAGCCAATCGTCTTCCAATGAGCAGTTCTTC,CASSQSSSNEQFF
TRBV16,-,TRBJ1-2,TRBD1,TGTGCCAGCAGCCAATCGGTGGCAGGGGGAGGCTACACCTTC,CASSQSVAGGGYTF
TRBV9,-,TRBJ2-3,TRBD2,TGTGCCAGCAGCACATCGGGGGGGCGCACAGATACGCAGTATTTT,CASSTSGGRTDTQYF
TRBV7-2,-,TRBJ2-7,-,TGTGCCAGCAGCTTAGGGGGGGCCGTGTCCAACGAGCAGTACTTC,CASSLGGAVSNEQYF
TRBV18,-,TRBJ2-7,-,TGTGCCAGCTCGCCCACTAGTTCCGACGAGCAGTACTTC,CASSPTSSDEQYF
TRBV5-1,-,TRBJ2-1,TRBD1,TGCGCCAGCAGCCTGGGGACAGTTTCCTACAATGAGCAGTTCTTC,CASSLGTVSYNEQFF
TRBV11-2,-,TRBJ2-1,-,TGTGCCAGCAGCTTAACCTGGGGGCGCGATGAGCAGTTCTTC,CASSLTWGRDEQFF
TRBV13,-,TRBJ1-2,TRBD1,TGTGCCAGCAGCTCTCGGGTACCCGAAAGACCCCGGGACAGGGCTTCTAACTATGGCTACACCTTC,CASSSRVPERPRDRASNYGYTF
TRBV19,-,TRBJ2-1,-,TGTGCCAGTAGAACCGTACTAGGCAATGAGCAGTTCTTC,CASRTVLGNEQFF
TRBV5-6,once,TRBJ2-2,TRBD2,TGTGCCACCTTCCTGCGGGGGGCGGGCACCGGGGAGCTGTTTTTT,CATFLRGAGTGELFF